This record concerns one TCR beta chain sequence. Sequencing templates came from extracted RNA that was reverse transcribed into cDNA. Generated by immunoSEQ multiplex PCR, the TCRdb table keeps only in-frame clones and is missing some. Of 25,000 or so clones listed, 52% were seen once; the top ten hold roughly a third. Trimming took 4 bases from V and 10 from J, leaving 17 bases between them. Looked up from germline, CDR1 is SGHNT and CDR2 is YYREEE (reference sequence). The length of the CDR3 is 13 residues. The data derive from a study of CD8+ T cells in alopecia areata. The sample consisted of NKG2D-high CD8+ T cells sorted from blood. V and J are TRBV5-4 and TRBJ1-2, with D possibly matching TRBD1 (6 bases). The sequence was obtained from a human donor with alopecia areata. Here the CDR3 DNA reads TGTGCCAGCAGCCTGCCCCGGGGGGGCCCCTACACCTTC. It encodes CASSLPRGGPYTF. The variable domain in full, completed from reference TRBV5-4 and TRBJ1-2, reads ETGVTQSPTHLIKTRGQQVTLRCSSQSGHNTVSWYQQALGQGPQFIFQYYREEENGRGNFPPRFSGLQFPNYSSELNVNALELDDSALYLCASSLPRGGPYTFGSGTRLTVV.